Presented here are 21 T cell receptor beta chains from one specimen sequenced in a study of T cell changes during pregnancy in multiple sclerosis. The table came from immunoSEQ multiplex PCR; TCRdb's copy has only in-frame clones and leaves some out. This table holds under 80,000 clones, approximately 86% found once. Sequencing used peripheral blood, obtained in the first trimester of pregnancy. Receptors originate from a female donor with multiple sclerosis, enrolled in a pregnancy study.

The chain has TRBV13 and TRBJ2-3; D is unclear. CDR3 length equals 16 residues. Between the trimmed V and J ends, which lost 2 bases and 2 bases, there was a span of 14 bases. Germline CDR1 and CDR2: PRHDT and FYEKMQ (reference sequence). The CDR3 DNA sequence: TGTGCCAGCAGCTTACGCGTGTCACGAGACACAGATACGCAGTATTTT. This translates into CASSLRVSRDTDTQYF.

This chain links TRBV29-1 with TRBJ2-3, with 10 nucleotides matching TRBD2. The V gene's germline CDR1 is SQVTM and CDR2 ANQGSEA. V lost 2 bases to trimming and J lost 6 bases; unmatched junction nucleotides: 8. This CDR3 spans 15 amino acids. The CDR3 loop is CSVERLAGAGDTQYF. The CDR3, as DNA: TGCAGCGTTGAAAGGCTAGCGGGAGCCGGGGATACGCAGTATTTT.

The chain has TRBV29-1 and TRBJ2-7; TRBD2 matches at 9 bases. Germline V lookup: CDR1 SQVTM, CDR2 ANQGSEA. V dropped 4 bases and J dropped 2; count of bases not matched to a gene: 3. The CDR3 has 13 residues. CDR3 coding DNA: TGCAGCGTTGCACTAGCGGGTACCTACGAGCAGTACTTC. This sequence encodes CSVALAGTYEQYF.

The chain employs TRBV2 and TRBJ1-3; D is unclear. CDR1 and CDR2 (germline): SNHLY, FYNNEI. The CDR3 is 15 residues long. The V end lost 0 bases, the J end lost 1 base, and 7 bases lay between the germline ends. The CDR3 protein is CASSEARGSGNTIYF. CDR3 DNA sequence: TGTGCCAGCAGTGAAGCGCGCGGATCTGGAAACACCATATATTTT.

V usage is TRBV18 and J usage is TRBJ2-1, with TRBD1 identical over 8 bases. The CDR3 runs to 13 residues. The germline gives CDR1 KGHSH, CDR2 LQKENI. Trimming removed 6 bases from V and 6 bases from J; junction bases left unmatched: 4. The CDR3 DNA is TGTGCCAGCTCTGCAACAGGGGGCAATGAGCAGTTCTTC. Protein: CASSATGGNEQFF.

The chain couples TRBV28 to TRBJ2-3, with TRBD2 matching over 12 bases. CDR1 MDHEN and CDR2 SYDVKM come from the germline V gene. V was pared by 5 bases and J by 5 bases, with 8 bases of the junction left unmatched. The CDR3 has 16 amino acids. The CDR3, as DNA: TGTGCCAGCAGTACCCCACGGGGACTAGCGGGAGATACGCAGTATTTT. Protein: CASSTPRGLAGDTQYF.

J is TRBJ2-7 and V is TRBV2, with 13 positions matching TRBD2. The CDR3 is made up of 17 amino acids. In germline, CDR1 is SNHLY, CDR2 FYNNEI. Trimming at V came to 2 bases and at J to 4 bases, leaving 8 bases not matched to a gene. CDR3 nucleotides: TGTGCCAGCAGTGAACGGGGACTAGCGGGGTTTCTTTACGAGCAGTACTTC. This sequence encodes CASSERGLAGFLYEQYF.

The rearrangement joins TRBV7-9 to TRBJ2-3, with D possibly being TRBD2 (5 bases). Germline V gene data show CDR1 as SEHNR and CDR2 as FQNEAQ (reference sequence). V dropped 5 bases and J dropped 1 base, with 13 bases sitting between them. This CDR3 spans 15 amino acids. The chain's CDR3 is CASSQTWGGTDTQYF. Written as DNA, the CDR3 is TGTGCCAGCAGCCAAACGTGGGGAGGCACAGATACGCAGTATTTT.

This clone was counted between two and nine times. This chain joins TRBV6-1 and TRBJ1-2, with D uncertain. With 1 base removed from V and 4 bases from J, the gap between germline ends came to 13 bases. The germline V gene has CDR1 MNHNS and CDR2 SASEGT. The CDR3 loop spans 15 amino acids. The CDR3 loop is CASSEDWRSLYGYTF. CDR3 DNA sequence: TGTGCCAGCAGTGAAGATTGGCGGTCCCTCTATGGCTACACCTTC.

The chain has TRBV2 and TRBJ1-1; 10 nucleotides match TRBD1. The CDR3 totals 13 residues. V trimming: 2 bases; J trimming: 11 bases; junction bases outside the gene matches: 5. Germline-derived CDR1 and CDR2 are SNHLY and FYNNEI. This CDR3 is CASSETGGQGAFF. The CDR3 DNA follows: TGTGCCAGCAGTGAAACCGGGGGACAGGGGGCTTTCTTT.

The chain is built from TRBV2 and TRBJ1-5; TRBD1 aligns across 7 bases. The CDR3 is 17 amino acids. The germline V gene encodes CDR1 SNHLY and CDR2 FYNNEI. Trimming cost V 5 bases and J 0 bases; bases outside gene matches: 10. The CDR3 is CASSHPGQTYSNQPQHF. The CDR3 DNA is TGTGCCAGCAGTCATCCGGGACAGACATATAGCAATCAGCCCCAGCATTTT.

In this sample, this clone turned up once. The chain uses TRBV18 and TRBJ2-3; 7 positions agree with TRBD1. This CDR3 has 17 amino acids. CDR1 is KGHSH and CDR2 is LQKENI in the germline V gene. Trimming removed 1 base from V and 4 bases from J; junction bases left unmatched: 11. CDR3 nucleotides: TGTGCCAGCTCACCACAGGGGGCGAGGACCGGATCAGATACGCAGTATTTT. This codes for CASSPQGARTGSDTQYF.

The chain recombines TRBV6-5 with TRBJ2-1; tentative D call: TRBD2 (6 bases). V lost 6 bases to trimming and J lost 1 base, with 13 bases between them. There are 15 residues in the CDR3. The germline gives CDR1 MNHEY, CDR2 SVGAGI. The CDR3 here is CASRFTSSSYNEQFF. The DNA of the CDR3 is TGTGCCAGCAGATTTACTAGCTCTTCCTACAATGAGCAGTTCTTC.

This clone has only a few counts. The CDR3 loop is CALDGQGTEAFF. Written as DNA, the CDR3 is TGTGCCTTGGACGGCCAGGGCACTGAAGCTTTCTTT. V is TRBV30 and J is TRBJ1-1, with D maybe TRBD1 (5 bases). The germline V gene encodes CDR1 GTSNPN and CDR2 SVGIG (reference sequence). Trimming pared 7 bases from V and 4 bases from J, leaving 13 bases between. The CDR3 loop spans 12 amino acids.

The table lists this clone with a count of one. The rearrangement links TRBV19 to TRBJ2-1; the match to TRBD2 covers 11 bases. Germline values: CDR1 LNHDA, CDR2 SQIVND (reference sequence). The V gene end was trimmed by 4 bases and the J gene end by 2 bases; junction bases not matched to a gene: 1. The CDR3 is 15 residues long. The CDR3 DNA sequence: TGTGCCAGTAGTAAGACTAGCGGGACCTACAATGAGCAGTTCTTC. This encodes CASSKTSGTYNEQFF.

The chain employs TRBV5-6 and TRBJ2-1, with 15 positions matching TRBD2. This CDR3 is 16 amino acids long. CDR1 and CDR2 (germline): SGHDT, YYEEEE. After removal of 3 bases from V and 14 bases from J, the junction contained 12 bases not matched to a gene. Here the CDR3 reads CASSSGLAGGPVGKFF. The CDR3, as DNA: TGTGCCAGCAGCTCCGGACTAGCGGGAGGGCCTGTCGGGAAGTTCTTC. The full variable domain, rest sourced from reference TRBV5-6 and TRBJ2-1, is DAGVTQSPTHLIKTRGQQVTLRCSPKSGHDTVSWYQQALGQGPQFIFQYYEEEERQRGNFPDRFSGHQFPNYSSELNVNALLLGDSALYLCASSSGLAGGPVGKFFGPGTRLTVL.

The chain joins TRBV5-1 to TRBJ2-7; perhaps TRBD1 as D (6 bases). The CDR3 extends over 16 amino acids. V lost 4 bases and J lost 3, with 20 bases in between. Germline CDR1 reads SGHRS; CDR2 reads YFSETQ. CDR3 sequence reads: CASSPSGTSFNYEQYF. Written as DNA, the CDR3 is TGCGCCAGCAGCCCCTCCGGGACATCTTTTAACTACGAGCAGTACTTC. Full variable domain (outside the CDR3, taken from reference TRBV5-1 and TRBJ2-7): KAGVTQTPRYLIKTRGQQVTLSCSPISGHRSVSWYQQTPGQGLQFLFEYFSETQRNKGNFPGRFSGRQFSNSRSEMNVSTLELGDSALYLCASSPSGTSFNYEQYFGPGTRLTVT.

This rearrangement joins TRBV13 to TRBJ2-7, with D perhaps TRBD2 (6 bases). This CDR3 region has 17 residues. With 5 bases removed from V and 0 bases from J, the gap between germline ends came to 20 bases. Germline V lookup: CDR1 PRHDT, CDR2 FYEKMQ (reference sequence). CDR3 sequence reads: CASSGGVDAASSYEQYF. The CDR3 coding sequence is TGTGCCAGCAGCGGAGGGGTGGATGCAGCCAGCTCCTACGAGCAGTACTTC.

J is TRBJ2-6 and V is TRBV7-3; D remains ambiguous. V was cut by 1 base and J by 0 bases, with 7 bases left in between. The germline V gene has CDR1 SGHTA and CDR2 FQGTGA. The CDR3 is 16 residues long. The CDR3 spells CASSLNRNSGANVLTF. CDR3 DNA: TGTGCCAGCAGCTTAAACAGAAACTCTGGGGCCAACGTCCTGACTTTC. The whole variable domain, filled in from reference TRBV7-3 and TRBJ2-6, reads GAGVSQTPSNKVTEKGKYVELRCDPISGHTALYWYRQSLGQGPEFLIYFQGTGAADDSGLPNDRFFAVRPEGSVSTLKIQRTERGDSAVYLCASSLNRNSGANVLTFGAGSRLTVL.

The chain carries TRBV5-4 and TRBJ1-4; maybe TRBD1 (5 bases). Trimming cost V 1 base and J 6 bases, with 10 bases left between them. Germline CDR1 is SGHNT and CDR2 is YYREEE (reference sequence). This CDR3 has 14 residues. DNA for the CDR3: TGTGCCAGCAGCTTGTCAGGGTCGTATGAAAAACTGTTTTTT. It translates to CASSLSGSYEKLFF.

This chain uses TRBV7-2 with TRBJ2-2, with 7 bases identical to TRBD1. With 8 bases clipped from V and 3 bases from J, the junction kept 12 bases outside the gene matches. The CDR3 has 16 amino acids. Germline V gene lookup returns CDR1 SGHTA and CDR2 FQGNSA. CDR3 nucleotides: TGTGCCAGCGAACGGGTACAGGGGCAGGACACCGGGGAGCTGTTTTTT. Encoded protein: CASERVQGQDTGELFF.